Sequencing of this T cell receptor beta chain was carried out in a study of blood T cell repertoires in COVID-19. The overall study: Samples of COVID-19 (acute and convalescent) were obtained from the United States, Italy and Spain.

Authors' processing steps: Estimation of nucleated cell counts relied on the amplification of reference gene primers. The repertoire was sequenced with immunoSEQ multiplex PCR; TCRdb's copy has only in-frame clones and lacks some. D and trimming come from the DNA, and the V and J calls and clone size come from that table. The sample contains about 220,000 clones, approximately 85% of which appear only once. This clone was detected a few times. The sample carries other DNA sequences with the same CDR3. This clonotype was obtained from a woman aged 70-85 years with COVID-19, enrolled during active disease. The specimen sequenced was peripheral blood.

The CDR3 region is CASSFSRGSYEQYF. Here the CDR3 DNA reads TGTGCCAGCAGTTTTTCGAGGGGGTCCTACGAGCAGTACTTC. This chain joins TRBV28 and TRBJ2-7, with D possibly being TRBD1 (6 bases). The V gene lost 3 bases and the J gene lost 1 base, with 10 bases spanning the gap. The V gene's germline CDR1 is MDHEN and CDR2 SYDVKM. This CDR3 region has 14 residues.